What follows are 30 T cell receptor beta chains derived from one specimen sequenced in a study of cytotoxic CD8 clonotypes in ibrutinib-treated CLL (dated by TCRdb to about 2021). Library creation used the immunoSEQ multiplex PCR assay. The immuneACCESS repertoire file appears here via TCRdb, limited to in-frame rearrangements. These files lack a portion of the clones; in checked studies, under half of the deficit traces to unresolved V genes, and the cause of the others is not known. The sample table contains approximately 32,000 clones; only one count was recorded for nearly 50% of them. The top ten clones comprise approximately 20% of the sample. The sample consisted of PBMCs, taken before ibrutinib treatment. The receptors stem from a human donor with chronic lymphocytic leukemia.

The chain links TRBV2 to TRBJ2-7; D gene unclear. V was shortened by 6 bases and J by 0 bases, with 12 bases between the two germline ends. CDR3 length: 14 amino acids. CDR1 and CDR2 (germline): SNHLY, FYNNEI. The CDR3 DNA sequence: TGTGCCAGCAGAATCCCAAAGGGCTCCTACGAGCAGTACTTC. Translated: CASRIPKGSYEQYF. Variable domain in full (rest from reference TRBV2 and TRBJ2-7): EPEVTQTPSHQVTQMGQEVILRCVPISNHLYFYWYRQILGQKVEFLVSFYNNEISEKSEIFDDQFSVERPDGSNFTLKIRSTKLEDSAMYFCASRIPKGSYEQYFGPGTRLTVT.

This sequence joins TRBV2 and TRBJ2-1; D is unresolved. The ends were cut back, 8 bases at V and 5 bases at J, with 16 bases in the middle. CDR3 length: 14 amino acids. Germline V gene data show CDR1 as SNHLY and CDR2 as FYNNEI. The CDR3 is CASEPGTANNEQFF. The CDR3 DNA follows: TGTGCCAGCGAACCAGGTACAGCTAACAATGAGCAGTTCTTC.

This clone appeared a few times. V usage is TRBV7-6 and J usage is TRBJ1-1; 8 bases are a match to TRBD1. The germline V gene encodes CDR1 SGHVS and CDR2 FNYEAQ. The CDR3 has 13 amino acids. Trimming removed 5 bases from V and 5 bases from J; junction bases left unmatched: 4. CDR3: CASSRGQGTEAFF. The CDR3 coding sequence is TGTGCCAGCAGCCGAGGACAGGGAACTGAAGCTTTCTTT.

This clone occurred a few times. DNA for the CDR3: TGTGCCAGCAGCCCCACCGACAGGGGTCGGGCTAATGAAAAACTGTTTTTT. It is translated as CASSPTDRGRANEKLFF. J is TRBJ1-4 and V is TRBV7-6; TRBD1 aligns across 8 bases. The ends lost 5 bases at V and 3 bases at J; junction bases unmatched: 11. The CDR3 contains 17 residues. Germline CDR1 and CDR2: SGHVS and FNYEAQ.

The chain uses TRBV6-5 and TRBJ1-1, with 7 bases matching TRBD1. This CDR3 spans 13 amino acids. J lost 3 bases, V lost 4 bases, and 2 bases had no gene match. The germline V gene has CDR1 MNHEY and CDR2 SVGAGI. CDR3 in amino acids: CASSFQGDTEAFF. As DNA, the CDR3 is TGTGCCAGCAGTTTCCAGGGGGACACTGAAGCTTTCTTT.

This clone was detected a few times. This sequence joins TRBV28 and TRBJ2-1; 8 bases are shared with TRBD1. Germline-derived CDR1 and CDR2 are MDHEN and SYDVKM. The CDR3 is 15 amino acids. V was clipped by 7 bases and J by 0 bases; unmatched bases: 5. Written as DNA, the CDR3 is TGTGCCAGCAAGGACAGGGAGTACTCCTACAATGAGCAGTTCTTC. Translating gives CASKDREYSYNEQFF.

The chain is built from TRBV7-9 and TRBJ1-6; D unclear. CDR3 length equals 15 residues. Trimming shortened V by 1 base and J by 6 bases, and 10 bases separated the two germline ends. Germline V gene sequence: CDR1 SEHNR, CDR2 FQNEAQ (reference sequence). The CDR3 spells CASSLGHSLNSPLHF. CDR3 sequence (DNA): TGTGCCAGCAGCTTAGGGCACAGTCTTAATTCACCCCTCCACTTT.

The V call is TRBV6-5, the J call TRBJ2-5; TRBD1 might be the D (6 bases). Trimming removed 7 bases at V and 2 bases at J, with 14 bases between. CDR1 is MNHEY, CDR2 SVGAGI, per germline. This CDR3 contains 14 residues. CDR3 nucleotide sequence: TGTGCCAGCATCATTGGTGGACAGCAAGAGACCCAGTACTTC. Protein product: CASIIGGQQETQYF.

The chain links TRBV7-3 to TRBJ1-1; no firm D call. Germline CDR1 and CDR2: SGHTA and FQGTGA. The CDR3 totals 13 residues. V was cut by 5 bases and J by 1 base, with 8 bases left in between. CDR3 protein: CASSEAGNTEAFF. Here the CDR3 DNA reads TGTGCCAGCAGCGAGGCAGGGAACACTGAAGCTTTCTTT. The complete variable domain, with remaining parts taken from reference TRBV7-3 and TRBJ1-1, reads GAGVSQTPSNKVTEKGKYVELRCDPISGHTALYWYRQSLGQGPEFLIYFQGTGAADDSGLPNDRFFAVRPEGSVSTLKIQRTERGDSAVYLCASSEAGNTEAFFGQGTRLTVV.

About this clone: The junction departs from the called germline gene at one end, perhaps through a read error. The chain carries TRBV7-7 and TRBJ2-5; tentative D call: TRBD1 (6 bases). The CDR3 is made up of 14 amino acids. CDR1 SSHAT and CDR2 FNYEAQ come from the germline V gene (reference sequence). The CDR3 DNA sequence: TGTGCTAGCAGCCGCGAGGGGGATAGCGAGACCCAGTACTTC. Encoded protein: CASSREGDSETQYF.

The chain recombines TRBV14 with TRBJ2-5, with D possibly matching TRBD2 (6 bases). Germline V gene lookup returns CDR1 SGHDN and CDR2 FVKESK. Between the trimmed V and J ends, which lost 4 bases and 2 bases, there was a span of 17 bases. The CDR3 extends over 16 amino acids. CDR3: CASSRLLAWAQETQYF. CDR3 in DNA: TGTGCCAGCAGCCGCCTACTAGCATGGGCACAAGAGACCCAGTACTTC.

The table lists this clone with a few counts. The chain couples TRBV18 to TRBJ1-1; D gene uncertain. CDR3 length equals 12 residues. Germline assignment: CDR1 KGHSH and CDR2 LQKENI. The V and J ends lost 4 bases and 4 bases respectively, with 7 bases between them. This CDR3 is CASSLLVTEAFF. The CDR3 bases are TGTGCCAGCTCACTATTGGTCACTGAAGCTTTCTTT. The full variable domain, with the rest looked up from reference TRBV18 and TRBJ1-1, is NAGVMQNPRHLVRRRGQEARLRCSPMKGHSHVYWYRQLPEEGLKFMVYLQKENIIDESGMPKERFSAEFPKEGPSILRIQQVVRGDSAAYFCASSLLVTEAFFGQGTRLTVV.

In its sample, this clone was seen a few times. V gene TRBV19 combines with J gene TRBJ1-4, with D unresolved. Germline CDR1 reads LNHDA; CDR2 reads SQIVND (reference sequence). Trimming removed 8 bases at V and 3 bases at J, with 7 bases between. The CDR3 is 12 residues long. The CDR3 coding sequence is TGTGCCAGTCGAGTCGCTAATGAAAAACTGTTTTTT. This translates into CASRVANEKLFF.

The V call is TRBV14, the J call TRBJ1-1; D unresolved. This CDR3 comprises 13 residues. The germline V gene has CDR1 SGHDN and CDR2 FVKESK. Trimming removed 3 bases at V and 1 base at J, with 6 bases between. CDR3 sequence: CASSQYQNTEAFF. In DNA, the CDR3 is TGTGCCAGCAGCCAGTATCAGAACACTGAAGCTTTCTTT.

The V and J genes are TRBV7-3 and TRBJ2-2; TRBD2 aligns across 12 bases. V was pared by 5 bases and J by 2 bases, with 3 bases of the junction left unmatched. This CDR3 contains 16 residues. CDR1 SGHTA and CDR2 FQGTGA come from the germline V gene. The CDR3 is CASSPLAGGNTGELFF. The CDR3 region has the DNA TGTGCCAGCAGCCCACTAGCGGGGGGCAACACCGGGGAGCTGTTTTTT.

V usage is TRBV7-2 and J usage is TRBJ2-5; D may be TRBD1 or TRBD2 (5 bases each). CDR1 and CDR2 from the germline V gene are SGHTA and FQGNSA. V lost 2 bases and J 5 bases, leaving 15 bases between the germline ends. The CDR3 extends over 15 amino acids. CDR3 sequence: CASSLPQAGTETQYF. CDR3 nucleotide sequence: TGTGCCAGCAGCTTACCGCAAGCTGGGACGGAGACCCAGTACTTC.

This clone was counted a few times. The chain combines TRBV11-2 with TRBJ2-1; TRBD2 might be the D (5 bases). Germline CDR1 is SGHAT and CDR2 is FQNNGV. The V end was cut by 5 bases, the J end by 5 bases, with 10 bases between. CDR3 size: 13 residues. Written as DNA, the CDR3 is TGTGCCAGCAGCCGGAGGAGCGACAATGAGCAGTTCTTC. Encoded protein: CASSRRSDNEQFF.

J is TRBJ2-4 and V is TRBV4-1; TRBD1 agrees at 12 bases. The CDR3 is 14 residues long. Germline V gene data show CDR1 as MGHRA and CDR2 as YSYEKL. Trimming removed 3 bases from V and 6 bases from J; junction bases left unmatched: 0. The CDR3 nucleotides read TGCGCCAGCAGCCAGGGACAGGGGGCAAACATTCAGTACTTC. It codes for CASSQGQGANIQYF.

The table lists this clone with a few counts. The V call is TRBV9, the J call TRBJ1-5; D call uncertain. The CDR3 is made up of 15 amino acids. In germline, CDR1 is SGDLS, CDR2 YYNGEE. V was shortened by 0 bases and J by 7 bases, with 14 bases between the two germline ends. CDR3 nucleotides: TGTGCCAGCAGCGTAGGAGGGCAGGAGAGACAGCCCCAGCATTTT. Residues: CASSVGGQERQPQHF.

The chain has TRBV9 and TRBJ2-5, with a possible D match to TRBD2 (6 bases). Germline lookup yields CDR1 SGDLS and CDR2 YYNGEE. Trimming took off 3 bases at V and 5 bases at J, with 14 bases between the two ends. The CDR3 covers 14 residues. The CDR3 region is CASSAGGVDETQYF. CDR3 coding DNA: TGTGCCAGCAGCGCAGGAGGGGTGGACGAGACCCAGTACTTC. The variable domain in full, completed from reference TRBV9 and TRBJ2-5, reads DSGVTQTPKHLITATGQRVTLRCSPRSGDLSVYWYQQSLDQGLQFLIQYYNGEERAKGNILERFSAQQFPDLHSELNLSSLELGDSALYFCASSAGGVDETQYFGPGTRLLVL.

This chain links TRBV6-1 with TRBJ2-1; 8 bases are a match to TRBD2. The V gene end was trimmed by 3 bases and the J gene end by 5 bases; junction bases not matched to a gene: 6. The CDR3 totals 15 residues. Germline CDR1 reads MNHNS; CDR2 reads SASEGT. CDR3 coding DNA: TGTGCCAGCAGTGACTCTACTAGCGGACACAATGAGCAGTTCTTC. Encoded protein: CASSDSTSGHNEQFF.

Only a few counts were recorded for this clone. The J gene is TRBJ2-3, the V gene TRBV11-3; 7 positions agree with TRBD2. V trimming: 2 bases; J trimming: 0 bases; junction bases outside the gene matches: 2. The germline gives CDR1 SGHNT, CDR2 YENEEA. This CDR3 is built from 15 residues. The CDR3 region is CASSLRRGSTDTQYF. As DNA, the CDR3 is TGTGCCAGCAGCTTAAGGCGGGGGAGCACAGATACGCAGTATTTT.

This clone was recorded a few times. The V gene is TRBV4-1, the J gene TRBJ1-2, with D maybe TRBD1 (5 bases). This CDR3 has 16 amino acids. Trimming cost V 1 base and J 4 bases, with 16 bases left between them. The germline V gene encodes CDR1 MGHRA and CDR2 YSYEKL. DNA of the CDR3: TGCGCCAGCAGCCAAGCCTTATCCTGGACATTCTATGGCTACACCTTC. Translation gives CASSQALSWTFYGYTF.

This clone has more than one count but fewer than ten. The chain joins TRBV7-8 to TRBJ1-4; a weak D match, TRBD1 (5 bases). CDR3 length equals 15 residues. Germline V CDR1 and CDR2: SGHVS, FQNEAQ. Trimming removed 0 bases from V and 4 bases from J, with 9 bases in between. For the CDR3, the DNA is TGTGCCAGCAGCTTAGCCTGGGGGATTAATGAAAAACTGTTTTTT. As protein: CASSLAWGINEKLFF.

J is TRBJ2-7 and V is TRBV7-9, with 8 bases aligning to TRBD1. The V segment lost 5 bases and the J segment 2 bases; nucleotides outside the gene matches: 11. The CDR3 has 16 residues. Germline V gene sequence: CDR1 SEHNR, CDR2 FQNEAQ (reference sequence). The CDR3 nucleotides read TGTGCCAGCAGCCACCCAGACAGGGGCAGAACCTACGAGCAGTACTTC. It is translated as CASSHPDRGRTYEQYF.

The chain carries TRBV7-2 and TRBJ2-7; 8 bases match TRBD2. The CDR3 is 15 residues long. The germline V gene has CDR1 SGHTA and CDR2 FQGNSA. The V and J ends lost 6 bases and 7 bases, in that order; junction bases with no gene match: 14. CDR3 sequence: CASSRPGGPVKEQYF. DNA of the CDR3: TGTGCCAGCAGTCGCCCGGGGGGGCCGGTTAAAGAGCAGTACTTC. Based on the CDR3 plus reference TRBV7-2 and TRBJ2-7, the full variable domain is GAGVSQSPSNKVTEKGKDVELRCDPISGHTALYWYRQSLGQGLEFLIYFQGNSAPDKSGLPSDRFSAERTGGSVSTLTIQRTQQEDSAVYLCASSRPGGPVKEQYFGPGTRLTVT.

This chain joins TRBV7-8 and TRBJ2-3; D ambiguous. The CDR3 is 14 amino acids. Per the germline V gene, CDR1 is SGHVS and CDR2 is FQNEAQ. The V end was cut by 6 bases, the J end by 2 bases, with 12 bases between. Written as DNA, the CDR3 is TGTGCCAGCAGTCTACGTTCAGCCACAGATACGCAGTATTTT. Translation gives CASSLRSATDTQYF.

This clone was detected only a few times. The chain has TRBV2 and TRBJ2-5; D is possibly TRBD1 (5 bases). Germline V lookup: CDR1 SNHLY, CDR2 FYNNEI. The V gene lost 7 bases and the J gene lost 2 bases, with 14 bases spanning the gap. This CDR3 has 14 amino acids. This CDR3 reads CASKTDTLQETQYF. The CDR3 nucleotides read TGTGCCAGCAAGACGGACACCCTTCAAGAGACCCAGTACTTC.

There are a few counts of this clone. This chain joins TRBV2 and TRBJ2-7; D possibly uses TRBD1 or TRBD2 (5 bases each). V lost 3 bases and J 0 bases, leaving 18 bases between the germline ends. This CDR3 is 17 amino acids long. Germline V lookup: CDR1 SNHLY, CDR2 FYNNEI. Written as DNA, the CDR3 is TGTGCCAGCAGTGAGTCAGAATTGGGACGGAGCTCCTACGAGCAGTACTTC. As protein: CASSESELGRSSYEQYF.

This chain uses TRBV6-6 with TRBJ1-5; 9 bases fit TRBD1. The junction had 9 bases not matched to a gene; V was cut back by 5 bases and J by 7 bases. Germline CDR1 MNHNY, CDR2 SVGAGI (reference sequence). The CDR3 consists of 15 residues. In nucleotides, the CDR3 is TGTGCCAGCAGTATTACAGGGGGCGGAGGGCAGCCCCAGCATTTT. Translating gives CASSITGGGGQPQHF.